These 9 T cell receptor beta chains originate from one sample sequenced in a study of shared clonotypes between healthy human individuals. This table comes from immunoSEQ multiplex PCR, and its TCRdb copy is limited to in-frame clones, with some not included. The sample has 2 million to 3 million clones, more than 85% seen once; the top ten hold 0.35% to 0.45%. Sequencing was performed on naive CD4+ T cells from PBMCs. Specified subset: CD45RA+ positively selected. These receptor sequences come from a man between 18 and 29 years old in good health. Some clones in this sample may be carry-over from other donors' samples.

This clone was counted a few times. V and J are TRBV30 and TRBJ1-1, with D maybe TRBD1 (6 bases). V lost 7 bases to trimming and J lost 5 bases, with 17 bases between them. Looked up from germline, CDR1 is GTSNPN and CDR2 is SVGIG (reference sequence). This CDR3 has 13 residues. The CDR3 protein is CASSTGIWTEAFF. The DNA of the CDR3 is TGTGCCTCTTCTACAGGGATATGGACTGAAGCTTTCTTT.

V gene TRBV14 combines with J gene TRBJ1-4, with D tentatively TRBD1 (5 bases). The CDR3 contains 18 residues. Germline V lookup: CDR1 SGHDN, CDR2 FVKESK. V was trimmed by 0 bases and J by 8 bases, leaving 22 bases between them. CDR3 nucleotides: TGTGCCAGCAGCCAAGAAGGGTGGGTGTTTATTCCAGGGGAAAAACTGTTTTTT. This gives the protein CASSQEGWVFIPGEKLFF.

This rearrangement joins TRBV5-1 to TRBJ2-1; D possibly corresponds to TRBD1 (6 bases). The CDR3 totals 15 residues. Looked up from germline, CDR1 is SGHRS and CDR2 is YFSETQ. Trimming shortened V by 1 base and J by 10 bases, and 18 bases separated the two germline ends. CDR3 loop: CASSLPMGEGDEQFF. The CDR3 DNA is TGCGCCAGCAGCTTGCCCATGGGAGAGGGGGACGAGCAGTTCTTC.

The V gene is TRBV4-3, the J gene TRBJ2-3; D is undetermined. Trimming shortened V by 0 bases and J by 1 base, and 14 bases separated the two germline ends. Germline V gene lookup returns CDR1 LGHNA and CDR2 YSLEER. The CDR3 has 17 residues. The CDR3 sequence is CASSQDYGRTRTDTQYF. DNA of the CDR3: TGCGCCAGCAGCCAAGATTACGGCAGGACCCGCACAGATACGCAGTATTTT.

The rearrangement links TRBV2 to TRBJ1-5; no clear D. The V end was cut by 7 bases, the J end by 0 bases, with 7 bases between. From germline, CDR1 is SNHLY and CDR2 FYNNEI. The CDR3 consists of 13 residues. This CDR3 is CASNDNSNQPQHF. The CDR3 nucleotides read TGTGCCAGCAACGACAATAGCAATCAGCCCCAGCATTTT.

The genes are TRBV21-1 and TRBJ2-7; TRBD2, as called in the table, went unchecked against the DNA. TRBV21-1 is given as a pseudogene. The CDR3 totals 13 residues. The CDR3 here is CASSKAGENEQYF. The CDR3, as DNA: TGTGCCAGCAGCAAGGCCGGGGAAAACGAGCAGTACTTC.

The chain combines TRBV4-1 with TRBJ1-6; D call uncertain. CDR3 length equals 14 residues. The V gene's germline CDR1 is MGHRA and CDR2 YSYEKL. With 5 bases removed from V and 8 bases from J, the gap between germline ends came to 13 bases. Written as DNA, the CDR3 is TGCGCCAGCAGCATGCTATTCTGGGATTCACCCCTCCACTTT. Translating gives CASSMLFWDSPLHF.

This clone was detected only once. One end of the junction does not line up with germline, which may come from a read error. Other DNA sequences in the sample encode the same CDR3. The chain combines TRBV11-3 with TRBJ2-7; D is unresolved. This CDR3 is 12 amino acids long. Germline V gene sequence: CDR1 SGHNT, CDR2 YENEEA. The CDR3 region has the DNA TGTGCCAGCAGCTTAGGGTCCTCCGAGCAGTACTTC. Encoded protein: CASSLGSSEQYF.

This chain links TRBV11-2 with TRBJ2-5, with TRBD1 matching over 10 bases. With 4 bases clipped from V and 5 bases from J, the junction kept 4 bases outside the gene matches. The CDR3 contains 14 residues. CDR1 is SGHAT, CDR2 FQNNGV, per germline. This chain's CDR3 is CASSSTGGLETQYF. CDR3 coding DNA: TGTGCCAGCAGCTCGACAGGGGGCCTGGAGACCCAGTACTTC.